The source of this T cell receptor beta chain is a study of CD8+ T cells in alopecia areata. The overall study: Each day, treated patients took oral tofacitinib twice, at 5 to 10 mg per dose. Among treated patients, severity was scored by affected scalp area percentage.

Germline V gives CDR1 SNHLY, CDR2 FYNNEI. This CDR3 region has 13 residues. The V and J ends lost 6 bases and 5 bases respectively, with 13 bases between them. After isolation, RNA underwent reverse transcription to generate cDNA as the sequencing template. Generated by immunoSEQ multiplex PCR, the TCRdb table keeps only in-frame clones and is missing some. The sample has 200,000 to 250,000 clones, under 75% seen once; the top ten hold 1.5% to 2%. Specified treatment: oral pan-JAK inhibitor, 5-10 mg twice daily. PBMC-derived CD4+ and CD8+ T cells were sorted. This TCR derives from a human donor with alopecia areata. Specimen: CD4+ T cells sorted from blood, collected at week 4, from a patient treated with tofacitinib. The chain is built from TRBV2 and TRBJ1-1; the D gene is possibly TRBD1 (6 bases). CDR3 DNA: TGTGCCAGCAGCGGGGGGCGCGGGACTGAAGCTTTCTTT. Translation: CASSGGRGTEAFF.